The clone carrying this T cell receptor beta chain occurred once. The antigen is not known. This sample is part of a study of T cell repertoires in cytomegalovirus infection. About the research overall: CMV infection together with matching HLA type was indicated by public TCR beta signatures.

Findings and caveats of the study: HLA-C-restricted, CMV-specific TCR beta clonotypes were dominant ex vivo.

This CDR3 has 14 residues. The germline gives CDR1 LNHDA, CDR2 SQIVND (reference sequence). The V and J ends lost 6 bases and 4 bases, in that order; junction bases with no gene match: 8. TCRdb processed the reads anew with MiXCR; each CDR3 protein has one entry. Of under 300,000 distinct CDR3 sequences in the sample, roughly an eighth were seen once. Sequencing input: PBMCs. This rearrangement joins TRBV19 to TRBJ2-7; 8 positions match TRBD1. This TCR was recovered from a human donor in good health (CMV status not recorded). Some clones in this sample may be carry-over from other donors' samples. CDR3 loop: CASRTTRTGYEQYF. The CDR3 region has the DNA TGTGCCAGTAGAACAACCAGGACAGGGTACGAGCAGTACTTC.